The 2 T cell receptor beta chains given below trace back to one sample, sequenced in a study of T cell responses to AZD1222 COVID-19 vaccine. The method was immunoSEQ multiplex PCR; TCRdb's version includes in-frame clones alone and lacks a portion of them. Among tens of thousands of clones listed, less than 90% were seen once. The sequenced sample was peripheral blood, obtained on day 0 of AZD1222 vaccination. All receptors come from an adult in good health.

The V gene is TRBV4-2, the J gene TRBJ1-3; 7 bases line up with TRBD1. Germline CDR1 is LGHNA and CDR2 is YNFKEQ. The CDR3 has 16 amino acids. V dropped 1 base and J dropped 3; count of bases not matched to a gene: 6. CDR3 loop: CASSQAVNRGGNTIYF. DNA for the CDR3: TGTGCCAGCAGCCAAGCAGTCAACAGGGGTGGAAACACCATATATTTT.

The V call is TRBV7-2, the J call TRBJ2-3; D unresolved. This CDR3 has 14 residues. Per germline, CDR1 SGHTA and CDR2 FQGNSA. The ends were cut back, 3 bases at V and 2 bases at J, with 9 bases in the middle. The chain's CDR3 is CASSFGRFTDTQYF. CDR3 sequence (DNA): TGTGCCAGCAGCTTCGGCCGATTCACAGATACGCAGTATTTT.